Below are 24 T cell receptor beta chains sequenced from a single sample in a study of shared clonotypes between healthy human individuals. The repertoire was sequenced with immunoSEQ multiplex PCR; TCRdb's copy has only in-frame clones and lacks some. Of over 2 million clones listed, 85% to 95% were seen once; the top ten hold 0.1% to 0.15%. Sequences were obtained from naive CD4+ T cells sorted from blood. Subset described: CD45RA+ positively selected. These receptors were collected from a man aged 18 to 35 in good health.

The chain is built from TRBV2 and TRBJ2-6; 8 nucleotides align to TRBD1. V shed 2 bases and J 1 base; nucleotides not matched to a gene: 7. This CDR3 contains 18 residues. In germline, CDR1 is SNHLY, CDR2 FYNNEI. The CDR3 DNA sequence: TGTGCCAGCAGTGAAACTGGCAGGGGGCTGTCTGGGGCCAACGTCCTGACTTTC. Protein sequence: CASSETGRGLSGANVLTF. Looking up the rest from reference TRBV2 and TRBJ2-6 gives the full variable domain: EPEVTQTPSHQVTQMGQEVILRCVPISNHLYFYWYRQILGQKVEFLVSFYNNEISEKSEIFDDQFSVERPDGSNFTLKIRSTKLEDSAMYFCASSETGRGLSGANVLTFGAGSRLTVL.

CDR3 sequence reads: CASSLGGPPPNEQYF. CDR3 nucleotide sequence: TGTGCCAGCAGCTTGGGGGGTCCTCCTCCTAACGAGCAGTACTTC. This sequence joins TRBV7-9 and TRBJ2-7; the D gene is possibly TRBD2 (6 bases). V lost 3 bases and J 5 bases, leaving 17 bases between the germline ends. Germline V gene sequence: CDR1 SEHNR, CDR2 FQNEAQ (reference sequence). The CDR3 spans 15 residues.

Points on this clone: One end of the junction is discordant with germline, which a read error may explain. The rearrangement joins TRBV7-7 to TRBJ2-1, with TRBD2 matching over 16 bases. Germline V CDR1 and CDR2: SSHAT, FNYEAQ (reference sequence). The CDR3 consists of 17 residues. DNA of the CDR3: TGTGCTAGCAGCGACGGGACTAGCGGGAGGGACTACAATGAGCAGTTCTTC. This codes for CASSDGTSGRDYNEQFF.

This sequence joins TRBV5-6 and TRBJ1-6; D is unresolved. With 4 bases removed from V and 6 bases from J, the gap between germline ends came to 8 bases. This CDR3 comprises 13 residues. Germline V gene lookup returns CDR1 SGHDT and CDR2 YYEEEE. The DNA of the CDR3 is TGTGCCAGCAGCCTCAACACTAATTCACCCCTCCACTTT. Amino acid sequence: CASSLNTNSPLHF.

This chain uses TRBV4-3 with TRBJ2-1, with 8 bases aligning to TRBD2. This CDR3 comprises 16 residues. V lost 1 base, J lost 0 bases, and 2 bases stayed unmatched. Germline V gene data show CDR1 as LGHNA and CDR2 as YSLEER. CDR3 amino acids: CASSQGAGGSYNEQFF. CDR3 DNA sequence: TGCGCCAGCAGCCAAGGGGCGGGGGGCTCCTACAATGAGCAGTTCTTC.

In the case of this clone: Other DNA sequences from this sample encode an identical CDR3 as well. This chain connects TRBV28 to TRBJ1-2, with D unclear. Germline lookup yields CDR1 MDHEN and CDR2 SYDVKM. Trimming removed 2 bases at V and 0 bases at J, with 7 bases between. The CDR3 contains 14 residues. CDR3 sequence: CASSLGSTNYGYTF. The CDR3, as DNA: TGTGCCAGCAGTTTAGGTTCAACTAACTATGGCTACACCTTC.

V usage is TRBV20-1 and J usage is TRBJ1-1, with a weak D call TRBD1 (5 bases). V lost 6 bases and J lost 8, with 13 bases in between. This CDR3 spans 11 amino acids. From germline, CDR1 is DFQATT and CDR2 SNEGSKA (reference sequence). The CDR3 region is CSASDGDEAFF. CDR3 nucleotides: TGCAGTGCCTCAGACGGGGACGAAGCTTTCTTT.

This chain joins TRBV6-1 and TRBJ2-7; TRBD2 might be the D (6 bases). The CDR3 totals 17 residues. V was cut by 2 bases and J by 6 bases, with 23 bases left in between. The germline gives CDR1 MNHNS, CDR2 SASEGT. CDR3 sequence: CASSERGWGGIGSEQYF. The DNA of the CDR3 is TGTGCCAGCAGTGAAAGAGGTTGGGGCGGGATTGGTTCCGAGCAGTACTTC.

A word on this clone: In the same sample, other DNA sequences code for this CDR3. The V call is TRBV7-2, the J call TRBJ2-7; 11 bases are shared with TRBD1. The CDR3 covers 14 residues. J lost 2 bases, V lost 5 bases, and 2 bases had no gene match. CDR1 and CDR2 (germline): SGHTA, FQGNSA. CDR3 nucleotides: TGTGCCAGCAGCGCGGGACAGGGGGCCTACGAGCAGTACTTC. Protein: CASSAGQGAYEQYF.

This sequence joins TRBV6-6 and TRBJ2-6, with unresolved D. The CDR3 loop spans 15 amino acids. Germline V gene lookup returns CDR1 MNHNY and CDR2 SVGAGI (reference sequence). Trimming pared 6 bases from V and 0 bases from J, leaving 9 bases between. The CDR3 is CASSRIGSGANVLTF. In nucleotides, the CDR3 is TGTGCCAGCAGCCGTATCGGCTCTGGGGCCAACGTCCTGACTTTC.

The chain links TRBV5-8 to TRBJ2-3, with 7 bases lining up with TRBD2. Germline V gene sequence: CDR1 SGHTS, CDR2 YDEGEE. J was trimmed by 4 bases and V by 0 bases; bases with no gene match: 5. This CDR3 is 15 amino acids long. In DNA, the CDR3 is TGTGCCAGCAGCTTGGCGACCAGCGGGGCAGATACGCAGTATTTT. It translates to CASSLATSGADTQYF. The variable domain in full, with the rest retrieved from reference TRBV5-8 and TRBJ2-3, is EAGVTQSPTHLIKTRGQQATLRCSPISGHTSVYWYQQALGLGLQFLLWYDEGEERNRGNFPPRFSGRQFPNYSSELNVNALELEDSALYLCASSLATSGADTQYFGPGTRLTVL.

Regarding this clone: Other DNA sequences in this sample translate to the same CDR3. This chain uses TRBV10-3 with TRBJ2-7; possibly TRBD2 for D (5 bases). Germline-derived CDR1 and CDR2 are ENHRY and SYGVKD. Trimming removed 0 bases from V and 4 bases from J, with 7 bases in between. The CDR3 runs to 13 residues. In DNA form, the CDR3 reads TGTGCCATCAGTGAGTCGGGAGTATACGAGCAGTACTTC. This codes for CAISESGVYEQYF.

The CDR3, as DNA: TGTGCCAGCAGCTTACCACGAGGGCTAGCGGGGGGCCAAGAGACCCAGTACTTC. Protein product: CASSLPRGLAGGQETQYF. The V and J genes are TRBV11-2 and TRBJ2-5; TRBD2 matches 11 bases. J was trimmed by 1 base and V by 2 bases; bases with no gene match: 9. This CDR3 is 18 amino acids long. Germline lookup yields CDR1 SGHAT and CDR2 FQNNGV. The variable domain in full, completed from reference TRBV11-2 and TRBJ2-5, reads EAGVAQSPRYKIIEKRQSVAFWCNPISGHATLYWYQQILGQGPKLLIQFQNNGVVDDSQLPKDRFSAERLKGVDSTLKIQPAKLEDSAVYLCASSLPRGLAGGQETQYFGPGTRLLVL.

The chain employs TRBV2 and TRBJ2-3, with D possibly matching TRBD2 (5 bases). V lost 7 bases and J 0 bases, leaving 14 bases between the germline ends. Germline loops: CDR1 SNHLY, CDR2 FYNNEI. The CDR3 is made up of 15 amino acids. CDR3 in amino acids: CASTAERISTDTQYF. The CDR3 nucleotides are TGTGCCAGCACTGCAGAGCGGATTAGCACAGATACGCAGTATTTT.

This clone has only one observation. Other DNA variants within this sample encode the same CDR3. CDR3 loop: CASRVQGTHEQYF. In nucleotides, the CDR3 is TGTGCCAGCAGGGTACAGGGCACCCACGAGCAGTACTTC. The V and J genes are TRBV11-2 and TRBJ2-7, with a weak D call TRBD1 (6 bases). CDR3 length: 13 amino acids. CDR1 is SGHAT and CDR2 is FQNNGV in the germline V gene. The V and J ends lost 6 bases and 5 bases respectively, with 14 bases between them.

The chain has TRBV5-4 and TRBJ2-3; D is unclear. V was pared by 4 bases and J by 0 bases, with 6 bases between. This CDR3 region has 13 residues. Germline V CDR1 and CDR2: SGHNT, YYREEE (reference sequence). The CDR3 coding sequence is TGTGCCAGCAGCAGCACTAGCACAGATACGCAGTATTTT. It yields the protein CASSSTSTDTQYF.

This chain joins TRBV6-6 and TRBJ2-1; a possible D gene is TRBD2 (5 bases). The V gene lost 2 bases and the J gene lost 2 bases, with 7 bases spanning the gap. The germline gives CDR1 MNHNY, CDR2 SVGAGI (reference sequence). The CDR3 is 14 amino acids. The CDR3 nucleotides read TGTGCCAGCAGTTACCAACTAGCCTACAATGAGCAGTTCTTC. Protein: CASSYQLAYNEQFF.

The chain combines TRBV18 with TRBJ2-2, with TRBD2 identical over 15 bases. CDR1 is KGHSH, CDR2 LQKENI, per germline. This CDR3 has 18 residues. The V gene end was trimmed by 1 base and the J gene end by 4 bases; junction bases not matched to a gene: 4. CDR3: CASSPRTSGGAVTGELFF. CDR3 sequence (DNA): TGTGCCAGCTCACCACGGACTAGCGGGGGGGCCGTCACCGGGGAGCTGTTTTTT. The full variable domain, with the rest looked up from reference TRBV18 and TRBJ2-2, is NAGVMQNPRHLVRRRGQEARLRCSPMKGHSHVYWYRQLPEEGLKFMVYLQKENIIDESGMPKERFSAEFPKEGPSILRIQQVVRGDSAAYFCASSPRTSGGAVTGELFFGEGSRLTVL.

This chain links TRBV5-1 with TRBJ1-1; perhaps TRBD1 as D (6 bases). Trimming removed 0 bases from V and 1 base from J, with 10 bases in between. This CDR3 has 15 residues. Germline V gene lookup returns CDR1 SGHRS and CDR2 YFSETQ. The CDR3 is CASSLAAGQNTEAFF. DNA of the CDR3: TGCGCCAGCAGCTTGGCCGCGGGACAGAACACTGAAGCTTTCTTT.

The rearrangement uses TRBV28 and TRBJ1-5; D might be TRBD1 (5 bases). Trimming took 3 bases from V and 5 from J, leaving 11 bases between them. CDR1 and CDR2 (germline): MDHEN, SYDVKM. The CDR3 runs to 14 residues. CDR3 nucleotides: TGTGCCAGCAGTTTGGGACTCTCCCATCAGCCCCAGCATTTT. This translates into CASSLGLSHQPQHF.

V and J are TRBV7-2 and TRBJ2-7; D is uncertain. Germline loops: CDR1 SGHTA, CDR2 FQGNSA. Deletions cut 7 bases from V and 9 bases from J, with 19 bases between. This CDR3 comprises 13 residues. The CDR3 is CASTSSPLFPQYF. The DNA of the CDR3 is TGTGCCAGCACCTCGAGCCCCCTATTCCCGCAGTACTTC.

This chain connects TRBV10-3 to TRBJ1-2; TRBD1 might be the D (5 bases). V lost 3 bases and J lost 4, with 15 bases in between. This CDR3 comprises 15 residues. Germline V CDR1 and CDR2: ENHRY, SYGVKD. CDR3 bases: TGTGCCATCAGTGATTGGCAAGGGGACCCCTATGGCTACACCTTC. It is translated as CAISDWQGDPYGYTF.

CDR3 residues: CAWGTSGWQDTQYF. CDR3 in DNA: TGTGCCTGGGGGACTAGCGGGTGGCAAGATACGCAGTATTTT. The chain carries TRBV30 and TRBJ2-3; TRBD2 matches 12 bases. With V trimmed by 5 bases and J by 5 bases, 5 bases remained unmatched. In germline, CDR1 is GTSNPN, CDR2 SVGIG (reference sequence). The CDR3 has 14 residues.

CDR3 sequence (DNA): TGTGCCTGGAGTCTGCAGGGGACCTACGAGCAGTACTTC. Protein product: CAWSLQGTYEQYF. The gene calls are TRBV30 and TRBJ2-7; TRBD1 might be the D (6 bases). V was trimmed by 2 bases and J by 2 bases, leaving 10 bases between them. Germline assignment: CDR1 GTSNPN and CDR2 SVGIG (reference sequence). The CDR3 extends over 13 amino acids.